This T cell receptor (beta chain) was sequenced during a study of identical twins. In this sample, this clonotype turned up a few times. Each CDR3 protein is one row after TCRdb ran MiXCR on the 5' RACE reads. The table records about 1.7 million distinct CDR3 sequences, about 30% of them present only once. The CDR3 covers 16 residues. The V end lost 0 bases, the J end lost 1 base, and 13 bases lay between the germline ends. Germline CDR1 and CDR2: SGHRS and YFSETQ. This receptor was identified in a newborn girl in good health. Sample: cord blood. The chain joins TRBV5-1 to TRBJ2-5; a possible D gene is TRBD2 (6 bases). CDR3 DNA: TGCGCCAGCAGCTTGGGGGGTCGGGGGATCCAAGAGACCCAGTACTTC. Its translation: CASSLGGRGIQETQYF.